The 13 T cell receptor beta chains listed next were all sequenced from one sample in a study of blood T cell repertoires in COVID-19 (dated by TCRdb to about 2020). The library was produced with the immunoSEQ multiplex PCR assay. This immuneACCESS table, as held by TCRdb, lists in-frame sequences with V and J called but not all clones. Of the missing ones, under half trace to an unresolved V gene in checked studies; the others have no known cause. Within this sample are 100,000 to 120,000 clones, with 65% to 90% of them counted one time only. Around 4.1% of the sample goes to the ten largest clones. Sequencing was carried out using peripheral blood. These TCRs come from a man aged 45-65 years with acute or convalescent COVID-19.

The rearrangement uses TRBV18 and TRBJ2-3; D gene ambiguous. The CDR3 spans 14 residues. Germline V gene data show CDR1 as KGHSH and CDR2 as LQKENI. The V end was cut by 3 bases, the J end by 1 base, with 8 bases between. CDR3 sequence reads: CASSPASGTDTQYF. In nucleotides, the CDR3 is TGTGCCAGCTCACCTGCAAGCGGCACAGATACGCAGTATTTT.

The genes are TRBV5-1 and TRBJ2-5, with TRBD2 matching 8 bases. Germline loops: CDR1 SGHRS, CDR2 YFSETQ. V trimming: 1 base; J trimming: 2 bases; junction bases outside the gene matches: 7. CDR3 length equals 16 residues. CDR3 DNA sequence: TGCGCCAGCAGCTTGCCAAGCGGGAGTCAACAAGAGACCCAGTACTTC. It translates to CASSLPSGSQQETQYF.

This clone was seen just once. The CDR3 DNA sequence: TGTGCCAGCAGCTGGGGACAGGGCGCAGATACGCAGTATTTT. Protein sequence: CASSWGQGADTQYF. The rearrangement joins TRBV13 to TRBJ2-3; 9 bases are a match to TRBD1. The CDR3 is made up of 14 amino acids. The ends lost 4 bases at V and 4 bases at J; junction bases unmatched: 3. CDR1 and CDR2 (germline): PRHDT, FYEKMQ (reference sequence).

J is TRBJ1-1 and V is TRBV7-8, with D possibly matching TRBD1 (5 bases). The CDR3 loop spans 14 amino acids. Germline loops: CDR1 SGHVS, CDR2 FQNEAQ. Trimming shortened V by 1 base and J by 3 bases, and 9 bases separated the two germline ends. The CDR3 loop is CASSLVGGDTEAFF. In DNA form, the CDR3 reads TGTGCCAGCAGCTTAGTTGGGGGGGACACTGAAGCTTTCTTT.

CDR3 region: CASCPGQGACEQYF. The CDR3 coding sequence is TGTGCCAGCTGCCCGGGACAGGGTGCTTGCGAGCAGTACTTC. V gene TRBV9 combines with J gene TRBJ2-7, with 9 bases that match TRBD1. Germline V gene lookup returns CDR1 SGDLS and CDR2 YYNGEE. Trimming removed 7 bases from V and 6 bases from J; junction bases left unmatched: 11. The CDR3 spans 14 residues.

This clone was observed a handful of times. The rearrangement joins TRBV7-9 to TRBJ1-2, with TRBD1 matching 7 bases. The CDR3 is 15 amino acids. Trimming at V came to 4 bases and at J to 0 bases, leaving 5 bases not matched to a gene. The germline gives CDR1 SEHNR, CDR2 FQNEAQ (reference sequence). For the CDR3, the DNA is TGTGCCAGCAGCTCTCCAGGGGGAGCTAACTATGGCTACACCTTC. It translates to CASSSPGGANYGYTF.

The chain combines TRBV7-2 with TRBJ2-3; D is ambiguous. Germline V gene data show CDR1 as SGHTA and CDR2 as FQGNSA. V was trimmed by 5 bases and J by 0 bases, leaving 12 bases between them. CDR3 length: 15 residues. The CDR3 coding sequence is TGTGCCAGCAGCCGCCGAGTAGCTAGCACAGATACGCAGTATTTT. This encodes CASSRRVASTDTQYF.

V gene TRBV3-1 (or the pseudogene TRBV3-2) combines with J gene TRBJ1-3, with D perhaps matching TRBD1 (5 bases). The CDR3 sequence is 14 residues long. The germline V and J ends were trimmed by 1 base and 8 bases, with 12 bases remaining between them. Germline CDR1 LGHDT, CDR2 YNNKEL (reference sequence). The CDR3 coding sequence is TGTGCCAGCAGCCAAGGGGGGGGGTTGGACACCATATATTTT. Translated: CASSQGGGLDTIYF.

The chain is built from TRBV18 and TRBJ2-1; a possible D gene is TRBD2 (6 bases). V was pared by 4 bases and J by 10 bases, with 11 bases between. CDR1 and CDR2 (germline): KGHSH, LQKENI. The CDR3 sequence is 12 residues long. Here the CDR3 DNA reads TGTGCCAGCTCACGGGACTCCAAGGAGCAGTTCTTC. This translates into CASSRDSKEQFF.

The chain has TRBV29-1 and TRBJ2-3; the D is unclear. V shed 4 bases and J shed 5 bases, with 4 bases lying between them. CDR3 size: 10 residues. Germline CDR1 reads SQVTM; CDR2 reads ANQGSEA. DNA of the CDR3: TGCAGCGTTGCGGGAGATACGCAGTATTTT. Translating it yields CSVAGDTQYF.

V usage is TRBV6-1 and J usage is TRBJ2-5; TRBD1 aligns across 8 bases. Per germline, CDR1 MNHNS and CDR2 SASEGT. The CDR3 totals 16 residues. The V segment lost 4 bases and the J segment 1 base; nucleotides outside the gene matches: 8. Here the CDR3 reads CASSVDGTGLQETQYF. The DNA of the CDR3 is TGTGCCAGCAGTGTTGACGGGACAGGTCTCCAAGAGACCCAGTACTTC.

This chain connects TRBV3-1 (or the pseudogene TRBV3-2) to TRBJ2-5, with 10 bases identical to TRBD2. The germline V gene has CDR1 LGHDT and CDR2 YNNKEL (reference sequence). The length of the CDR3 is 16 residues. After removal of 1 base from V and 5 bases from J, the junction contained 7 bases not matched to a gene. The DNA for the CDR3 is TGTGCCAGCAGCCAAGCAGCTAGCGGGAGTGGGGAGACCCAGTACTTC. The encoded protein is CASSQAASGSGETQYF.

This sequence joins TRBV28 and TRBJ2-2; D call uncertain. Germline V lookup: CDR1 MDHEN, CDR2 SYDVKM. The CDR3 is 13 amino acids. Trimming shortened V by 6 bases and J by 1 base, and 6 bases separated the two germline ends. The CDR3 DNA follows: TGTGCCAGCAGAGAGATGAACACCGGGGAGCTGTTTTTT. Translated: CASREMNTGELFF.